This T cell receptor (beta chain) was sequenced during a study of T cells after yellow fever vaccination. This clonotype showed up many times. TCRdb re-analysed the 5' RACE reads in MiXCR, keeping a single row per CDR3 protein. The profile covers about 340,000 distinct CDR3 sequences, with around 13% appearing a single time and approximately 3.3% taken by the ten largest. Deletions cut 5 bases from V and 2 bases from J, with 15 bases between. The CDR3 spans 15 residues. Germline CDR1 is DFQATT and CDR2 is SNEGSKA (reference sequence). The sequence derives from a man younger than 30 who received the YFV17D yellow fever vaccine. V is TRBV20-1 and J is TRBJ2-2; tentatively, D is TRBD1 or TRBD2 (5 bases each). The source was CD4+ T cells sorted from PBMCs, collected 15 days after the yellow fever booster vaccination. The CDR3 DNA reads as TGCAGTGCTCATAGGGACGGAACCAACACCGGGGAGCTGTTTTTT. Translating gives CSAHRDGTNTGELFF.